The 21 T cell receptor beta chains given below trace back to one sample, sequenced in a study of OX40 agonist ivuxolimab in advanced cancers. Sequencing used immunoSEQ multiplex PCR; TCRdb keeps in-frame clones, though not all of them. The sample consists of tens of thousands of clones, 65% to 90% of them appearing once. Source: CD4+ or CD8+ T cells sorted from blood, taken in a trial of the OX40 agonist ivuxolimab. The receptor set was obtained from an adult with an advanced solid tumor such as melanoma, head and neck, liver or kidney cancer.

Only one count was recorded for this clone. The J gene is TRBJ2-2, the V gene TRBV7-9; TRBD2 agrees at 13 bases. The germline V gene encodes CDR1 SEHNR and CDR2 FQNEAQ (reference sequence). The CDR3 totals 18 residues. Losses at the gene ends were 6 bases for V and 1 base for J; bases not matched to a gene: 8. CDR3 DNA sequence: TGTGCCAGCAGACCTGCGGGACTAGCGGGACTGAACACCGGGGAGCTGTTTTTT. Translated, it gives CASRPAGLAGLNTGELFF. The entire variable domain, with the rest obtained from reference TRBV7-9 and TRBJ2-2, is as follows: DTGVSQNPRHKITKRGQNVTFRCDPISEHNRLYWYRQTLGQGPEFLTYFQNEAQLEKSRLLSDRFSAERPKGSFSTLEIQRTEQGDSAMYLCASRPAGLAGLNTGELFFGEGSRLTVL.

The V gene is TRBV27, the J gene TRBJ1-1, with a possible D match to TRBD1 (5 bases). Germline V gives CDR1 MNHEY, CDR2 SMNVEV (reference sequence). The V end lost 6 bases, the J end lost 3 bases, and 20 bases lay between the germline ends. This CDR3 spans 16 amino acids. Here the CDR3 reads CASRPVSPGRDTEAFF. In DNA, the CDR3 is TGTGCCAGCAGACCCGTGTCCCCGGGGCGGGACACTGAAGCTTTCTTT.

The chain couples TRBV28 to TRBJ2-3; 8 positions match TRBD2. The V gene end was trimmed by 7 bases and the J gene end by 2 bases; junction bases not matched to a gene: 2. This CDR3 spans 13 amino acids. Germline-derived CDR1 and CDR2 are MDHEN and SYDVKM. DNA of the CDR3: TGTGCCAGCAAGGGACTAGTCACAGATACGCAGTATTTT. Amino acid sequence: CASKGLVTDTQYF.

The J gene is TRBJ1-3, the V gene TRBV7-2; possible D gene TRBD1, 5 bases. Per germline, CDR1 SGHTA and CDR2 FQGNSA. The germline V and J ends were trimmed by 0 bases and 4 bases, with 10 bases remaining between them. The CDR3 consists of 15 residues. DNA for the CDR3: TGTGCCAGCAGCTTAGCGGGGGACCGCGGAAACACCATATATTTT. As protein: CASSLAGDRGNTIYF.

The chain recombines TRBV7-9 with TRBJ2-7; tentatively, D is TRBD2 (5 bases). CDR1 is SEHNR, CDR2 FQNEAQ, per germline (reference sequence). V lost 1 base and J lost 2, with 12 bases in between. This CDR3 is built from 15 residues. The CDR3, as DNA: TGTGCCAGCAGCTTAGTCTCGGGAAGAACCTACGAGCAGTACTTC. It codes for CASSLVSGRTYEQYF.

The count of this clone is one. This chain joins TRBV19 and TRBJ1-5, with 7 bases lining up with TRBD1. The CDR3 is made up of 16 amino acids. V shed 5 bases and J 7 bases; nucleotides not matched to a gene: 14. The germline gives CDR1 LNHDA, CDR2 SQIVND (reference sequence). The CDR3 DNA follows: TGTGCCAGTAGTCGTAGGGGAGGGGGCCAAGAGCAGCCCCAGCATTTT. Its protein product is CASSRRGGGQEQPQHF.

The CDR3 sequence: CASSLGRGNSPLHF. The CDR3 DNA sequence: TGTGCCAGCAGCTTAGGCAGGGGAAATTCACCCCTCCACTTT. The chain has TRBV11-2 and TRBJ1-6; perhaps TRBD1 as D (6 bases). The CDR3 is 14 residues long. Trimming removed 1 base from V and 7 bases from J, with 8 bases in between. Germline loops: CDR1 SGHAT, CDR2 FQNNGV.

The DNA for the CDR3 is TGTGCCAGCAGCCAAGATCGGTCTTACAATGAGCAGTTCTTC. Translating it yields CASSQDRSYNEQFF. V gene TRBV14 combines with J gene TRBJ2-1; D not certain. Germline lookup yields CDR1 SGHDN and CDR2 FVKESK. CDR3 length: 14 amino acids. Trimming left V 0 bases short and J 4 bases short, with 7 bases between. The entire variable domain, with the rest obtained from reference TRBV14 and TRBJ2-1, is as follows: EAGVTQFPSHSVIEKGQTVTLRCDPISGHDNLYWYRRVMGKEIKFLLHFVKESKQDESGMPNNRFLAERTGGTYSTLKVQPAELEDSGVYFCASSQDRSYNEQFFGPGTRLTVL.

V and J are TRBV18 and TRBJ1-2; D is ambiguous. Trimming pared 0 bases from V and 6 bases from J, leaving 8 bases between. CDR1 is KGHSH, CDR2 LQKENI, per germline. This CDR3 spans 13 amino acids. The CDR3 bases are TGTGCCAGCTCACCACCGGGGTTACATGGCTACACCTTC. Its protein is CASSPPGLHGYTF.

The V call is TRBV25-1, the J call TRBJ1-2; D might be TRBD1 (5 bases). The CDR3 totals 17 residues. Trimming left V 0 bases short and J 8 bases short, with 22 bases between. In germline, CDR1 is MGHDK, CDR2 SYGVNS. This CDR3 reads CASSEYRGSAGALGYTF. CDR3 DNA sequence: TGTGCCAGCAGTGAATATAGAGGGTCTGCCGGGGCCCTAGGCTACACCTTC.

This sequence joins TRBV19 and TRBJ2-1; D perhaps matches TRBD1 (7 bases). The CDR3 is made up of 14 amino acids. V was trimmed by 8 bases and J by 8 bases, leaving 19 bases between them. Germline CDR1 reads LNHDA; CDR2 reads SQIVND (reference sequence). CDR3 sequence (DNA): TGTGCCAGTGTCGACCAGGGGGGCGCCGATGAGCAGTTCTTC. Its translation is CASVDQGGADEQFF.

The CDR3 DNA reads as TGTGCCAGCAGTAGCGGAGGCTCCTACGAGCAGTACTTC. It encodes CASSSGGSYEQYF. The chain carries TRBV28 and TRBJ2-7; D perhaps matches TRBD2 (5 bases). The germline gives CDR1 MDHEN, CDR2 SYDVKM. Trimming took off 5 bases at V and 0 bases at J, with 8 bases between the two ends. This CDR3 contains 13 residues.

Details on this clone: At one of its ends the junction is not consistent with the germline gene, which may arise from a read error. V and J are TRBV2 and TRBJ1-2; D is unclear. Looked up from germline, CDR1 is SNHLY and CDR2 is FYNNEI. The CDR3 has 11 amino acids. The CDR3 coding sequence is TGTGCCAGCAGTGAACTGTCCCGCAGCATCTTC. Translated, it gives CASSELSRSIF.

This sequence joins TRBV7-3 and TRBJ1-2; 8 positions match TRBD1. This CDR3 region has 13 residues. Germline V gives CDR1 SGHTA, CDR2 FQGTGA. J lost 5 bases, V lost 5 bases, and 4 bases had no gene match. CDR3 bases: TGTGCCAGCAGCCCAGGGGGCGAGTATGGCTACACCTTC. Amino acids: CASSPGGEYGYTF.

This CDR3 reads CASSQTGMDTEAFF. The DNA for the CDR3 is TGCGCCAGCAGTCAGACAGGGATGGACACTGAAGCTTTCTTT. The gene calls are TRBV10-1 and TRBJ1-1; 7 positions match TRBD1. There are 14 residues in the CDR3. After removal of 5 bases from V and 3 bases from J, the junction contained 6 bases not matched to a gene. Germline values: CDR1 WNHNN, CDR2 SYGVQD (reference sequence).

V gene TRBV5-5 combines with J gene TRBJ1-1; no definite D call. V lost 4 bases and J 1 base, leaving 14 bases between the germline ends. The CDR3 is 15 amino acids. The germline gives CDR1 SGHKS, CDR2 YYEKEE (reference sequence). CDR3 in DNA: TGTGCCAGCAGCCCCTGGGCCAGCAGGAACACTGAAGCTTTCTTT. It codes for CASSPWASRNTEAFF.

The V gene is TRBV6-5, the J gene TRBJ1-1; D possibly corresponds to TRBD1 (5 bases). Trimming removed 3 bases from V and 9 bases from J, with 14 bases in between. Germline CDR1 reads MNHEY; CDR2 reads SVGAGI. The CDR3 spans 13 residues. In DNA form, the CDR3 reads TGTGCCAGCAGTTATAGCCGGGACTCTAAAGCTTTCTTT. Amino acid sequence: CASSYSRDSKAFF.

This chain joins TRBV27 and TRBJ1-1; 7 bases fit TRBD1. The CDR3 runs to 12 residues. V trimming: 5 bases; J trimming: 8 bases; junction bases outside the gene matches: 5. Per germline, CDR1 MNHEY and CDR2 SMNVEV (reference sequence). The CDR3 DNA follows: TGTGCCAGCAGTCTCAGACAGGGAGAAGCTTTCTTT. Translating it yields CASSLRQGEAFF.

This sequence joins TRBV19 and TRBJ1-2; D unresolved. This CDR3 comprises 13 residues. The V and J ends lost 4 bases and 6 bases respectively, with 12 bases between them. Looked up from germline, CDR1 is LNHDA and CDR2 is SQIVND (reference sequence). The chain's CDR3 is CASSTLRYDGYTF. In nucleotides, the CDR3 is TGTGCCAGTAGTACCCTCCGGTACGATGGCTACACCTTC.

Concerning this clone: This same CDR3 is encoded by further DNA sequences in the sample. DNA of the CDR3: TGTGCCAGCAGCCCGGGACAGGACTCCTACGAGCAGTACTTC. Residues: CASSPGQDSYEQYF. This chain joins TRBV7-3 and TRBJ2-7, with 8 positions matching TRBD1. The V gene end was trimmed by 5 bases and the J gene end by 0 bases; junction bases not matched to a gene: 3. Germline V CDR1 and CDR2: SGHTA, FQGTGA. This CDR3 has 14 residues. Full variable domain (missing parts from reference TRBV7-3 and TRBJ2-7): GAGVSQTPSNKVTEKGKYVELRCDPISGHTALYWYRQSLGQGPEFLIYFQGTGAADDSGLPNDRFFAVRPEGSVSTLKIQRTERGDSAVYLCASSPGQDSYEQYFGPGTRLTVT.

The J gene is TRBJ1-4, the V gene TRBV7-7; D not certain. Germline CDR1 reads SSHAT; CDR2 reads FNYEAQ (reference sequence). V gave up 6 bases and J gave up 8 bases, with 7 bases separating them. The CDR3 loop spans 11 amino acids. CDR3: CASRYGEKLFF. As DNA, the CDR3 is TGTGCCAGCAGATACGGGGAAAAACTGTTTTTT.